Each of the 22 T cell receptor beta chains below was sequenced from the same sample in a study of T cells in Graves' hyperthyroidism and ophthalmopathy. Using RNA transcripts as the source, TCR beta CDR3 regions were amplified. When the TCR CDR3 underwent first-round RT-PCR, the HTBI primer set was used. Each CDR3 protein gets one entry after TCRdb re-called the multiplex PCR reads with MiXCR. The sample lists under 450,000 distinct CDR3 sequences, around a sixth occurring once. Sequenced: blood. The receptors were gathered from a woman between 18 and 29 years old with Graves' hyperthyroidism.

This clonotype was seen only a few times. The V and J genes are TRBV9 and TRBJ2-5, with 10 nucleotides matching TRBD1. CDR1 is SGDLS, CDR2 YYNGEE, per germline. J gave up 1 base and V 4 bases, and 7 bases lay outside the gene matches. The CDR3 has 16 residues. This CDR3 is CASSTDRGTGQETQYF. In nucleotides, the CDR3 is TGTGCCAGCAGCACGGACAGGGGGACAGGCCAAGAGACCCAGTACTTC.

This clonotype was recorded at least ten times. The chain employs TRBV13 and TRBJ1-1; D unresolved. Germline V gives CDR1 PRHDT, CDR2 FYEKMQ (reference sequence). The CDR3 contains 15 residues. V was shortened by 1 base and J by 6 bases, with 15 bases between the two germline ends. The CDR3 region has the DNA TGTGCCAGCAGCTTAGACAGTCACCTTGAACCTGAAGCTTTCTTT. This translates into CASSLDSHLEPEAFF.

This clonotype was seen ten or more times. The chain is built from TRBV24-1 and TRBJ2-1; 11 positions agree with TRBD2. This CDR3 has 18 amino acids. Germline CDR1 KGHDR, CDR2 SFDVKD. Losses at the gene ends were 5 bases for V and 2 bases for J; bases not matched to a gene: 10. Here the CDR3 reads CATSAGTSGSFPYNEQFF. The CDR3 DNA reads TGTGCCACCAGTGCGGGTACTAGCGGGAGTTTCCCCTACAATGAGCAGTTCTTC.

This clonotype has more than one count but fewer than ten. This chain joins TRBV6-4 and TRBJ2-5, with TRBD1 matching over 11 bases. Germline CDR1 MRHNA, CDR2 SNTAGT. With V trimmed by 7 bases and J by 2 bases, 6 bases remained unmatched. The CDR3 loop spans 15 amino acids. The CDR3: CASTVRDRGQETQYF. The CDR3 bases are TGTGCCAGCACTGTCCGGGACAGGGGGCAAGAGACCCAGTACTTC.

The chain has TRBV5-1 and TRBJ2-1; TRBD2 aligns across 14 bases. In germline, CDR1 is SGHRS, CDR2 YFSETQ. The J segment lost 3 bases and the V segment lost 1 base, leaving 6 bases of the junction unmatched. The CDR3 has 18 residues. CDR3 residues: CASSLFLTSGRGYNEQFF. CDR3 bases: TGCGCCAGCAGCTTGTTCTTGACTAGCGGGAGGGGCTACAATGAGCAGTTCTTC.

This clonotype was counted ten times or more. This rearrangement joins TRBV30 to TRBJ1-5; 7 bases match TRBD1. The V segment lost 0 bases and the J segment 6 bases; nucleotides outside the gene matches: 8. From germline, CDR1 is GTSNPN and CDR2 SVGIG (reference sequence). CDR3 size: 15 residues. This CDR3 is CAWSVRGRGFQPQHF. In DNA form, the CDR3 reads TGTGCCTGGAGTGTACGAGGCAGGGGGTTTCAGCCCCAGCATTTT. The full variable domain, in which reference TRBV30 and TRBJ1-5 provide the parts outside the CDR3, is SQTIHQWPATLVQPVGSPLSLECTVEGTSNPNLYWYRQAAGRGLQLLFYSVGIGQISSEVPQNLSASRPQDRQFILSSKKLLLSDSGFYLCAWSVRGRGFQPQHFGDGTRLSIL.

This clonotype was recorded many times. The chain carries TRBV24-1 and TRBJ2-1, with 8 bases that match TRBD2. Germline trimming cut 3 bases from V and 3 bases from J; bases unmatched to any gene: 3. The CDR3 loop spans 15 amino acids. The germline V gene encodes CDR1 KGHDR and CDR2 SFDVKD. Here the CDR3 DNA reads TGTGCCACCAGTGATCCGGGACTAGACTACAATGAGCAGTTCTTC. This translates into CATSDPGLDYNEQFF.

The chain links TRBV9 to TRBJ2-2; 12 nucleotides agree with TRBD1. Per germline, CDR1 SGDLS and CDR2 YYNGEE. The CDR3 is 16 residues long. Trimming at V came to 3 bases and at J to 6 bases, leaving 6 bases not matched to a gene. The CDR3 DNA reads TGTGCCAGCAGCGAGGGGGACAGGGGGCTCGCCGGGGAGCTGTTTTTT. Translation: CASSEGDRGLAGELFF.

The V call is TRBV2, the J call TRBJ2-3, with D possibly called TRBD1 or TRBD2 (5 bases each). Looked up from germline, CDR1 is SNHLY and CDR2 is FYNNEI. V was pared by 6 bases and J by 8 bases, with 12 bases between. The CDR3 totals 12 residues. The CDR3 DNA sequence: TGTGCCAGCAGCGGGACGGCGTTTACGCAGTATTTT. This encodes CASSGTAFTQYF.

The J gene is TRBJ2-1, the V gene TRBV20-1; 10 bases agree with TRBD1. The V segment lost 6 bases and the J segment 5 bases; nucleotides outside the gene matches: 13. The CDR3 is 16 residues long. Germline V gene data show CDR1 as DFQATT and CDR2 as SNEGSKA (reference sequence). In nucleotides, the CDR3 is TGCAGTGCCCGAGACCCCGGACAGGGGGGGAACAATGAGCAGTTCTTC. Its translation: CSARDPGQGGNNEQFF.

This clonotype came up a few times. The chain employs TRBV5-6 and TRBJ1-2; the match to TRBD1 covers 12 bases. There are 14 residues in the CDR3. The V gene's germline CDR1 is SGHDT and CDR2 YYEEEE. V lost 1 base, J lost 8 bases, and 3 bases stayed unmatched. The CDR3 DNA sequence: TGTGCCAGCAGCTTGTGGGACAGGGGGCAGGGCTACACCTTC. Translated, it gives CASSLWDRGQGYTF. Full variable domain (missing parts from reference TRBV5-6 and TRBJ1-2): DAGVTQSPTHLIKTRGQQVTLRCSPKSGHDTVSWYQQALGQGPQFIFQYYEEEERQRGNFPDRFSGHQFPNYSSELNVNALLLGDSALYLCASSLWDRGQGYTFGSGTRLTVV.

In its sample, this clonotype was seen many times. V usage is TRBV6-1 and J usage is TRBJ2-5; 8 nucleotides line up with TRBD2. With V trimmed by 6 bases and J by 2 bases, 5 bases remained unmatched. There are 14 residues in the CDR3. Germline CDR1 is MNHNS and CDR2 is SASEGT. The CDR3 here is CASSLLAEQETQYF. In DNA form, the CDR3 reads TGTGCCAGCAGCCTACTAGCGGAGCAAGAGACCCAGTACTTC.

CDR3 region: CSAKLARDMNLYSNQPQHF. The CDR3 nucleotides are TGCAGTGCTAAGCTTGCTAGGGACATGAACCTGTATAGCAATCAGCCCCAGCATTTT. This sequence joins TRBV20-1 and TRBJ1-5; D possibly corresponds to TRBD1 (6 bases). The CDR3 totals 19 residues. Trimming left V 4 bases short and J 0 bases short, with 25 bases between. The V gene's germline CDR1 is DFQATT and CDR2 SNEGSKA (reference sequence).

This clonotype was seen at least ten times. The V gene is TRBV6-5, the J gene TRBJ2-1; 11 nucleotides line up with TRBD2. CDR1 MNHEY and CDR2 SVGAGI come from the germline V gene. This CDR3 has 21 residues. J was trimmed by 9 bases and V by 3 bases; bases with no gene match: 25. The CDR3 spells CASSYAPSGQGLLAGVTEQFF. Here the CDR3 DNA reads TGTGCCAGCAGTTATGCCCCAAGTGGACAGGGTTTACTAGCGGGAGTGACTGAGCAGTTCTTC.

The V call is TRBV4-2, the J call TRBJ2-3; 8 nucleotides match TRBD2. V gave up 0 bases and J gave up 4 bases; unmatched junction bases: 6. Germline V gene lookup returns CDR1 LGHNA and CDR2 YNFKEQ. The CDR3 length is 16 residues. The CDR3: CASSQEGVAGPDTQYF. The CDR3 bases are TGTGCCAGCAGCCAAGAAGGAGTAGCGGGACCAGATACGCAGTATTTT.

This clonotype was seen many times. The chain combines TRBV7-9 with TRBJ2-7; D is undetermined. The length of the CDR3 is 15 residues. V shed 1 base and J shed 6 bases, with 16 bases lying between them. Germline V gene lookup returns CDR1 SEHNR and CDR2 FQNEAQ (reference sequence). The CDR3 DNA follows: TGTGCCAGCAGCTTAGTTGCTCGGATCTTGAGCGAGCAGTACTTC. Translating gives CASSLVARILSEQYF.

This clonotype was found many times. The chain uses TRBV11-2 and TRBJ1-2; 12 nucleotides line up with TRBD1. V lost 5 bases, J lost 7 bases, and 5 bases stayed unmatched. The CDR3 has 14 residues. Germline lookup yields CDR1 SGHAT and CDR2 FQNNGV. As DNA, the CDR3 is TGTGCCAGCAGCCCGGGACAGGGGGCGGGTGGCTACACCTTC. Amino acid sequence: CASSPGQGAGGYTF. The full variable domain, with the rest looked up from reference TRBV11-2 and TRBJ1-2, is EAGVAQSPRYKIIEKRQSVAFWCNPISGHATLYWYQQILGQGPKLLIQFQNNGVVDDSQLPKDRFSAERLKGVDSTLKIQPAKLEDSAVYLCASSPGQGAGGYTFGSGTRLTVV.

This clonotype has at least ten counts. The rearrangement joins TRBV20-1 to TRBJ2-1, with 8 bases aligning to TRBD2. Germline V gives CDR1 DFQATT, CDR2 SNEGSKA (reference sequence). CDR3 length: 15 residues. V shed 6 bases and J 5 bases; nucleotides not matched to a gene: 12. CDR3: CSADLGGGGHNEQFF. In DNA form, the CDR3 reads TGCAGTGCAGATTTGGGGGGCGGGGGGCACAATGAGCAGTTCTTC.

Ten or more counts support this clonotype. The J gene is TRBJ1-5, the V gene TRBV18; D is undetermined. V was cut by 2 bases and J by 1 base, with 3 bases left in between. The length of the CDR3 is 13 residues. The germline CDR1 and CDR2 sequences are KGHSH and LQKENI. The CDR3 region is CASSPISNQPQHF. The CDR3, as DNA: TGTGCCAGCTCACCAATAAGCAATCAGCCCCAGCATTTT.

There are a few counts of this clonotype. The chain carries TRBV5-1 and TRBJ2-2; 9 bases align to TRBD2. V lost 7 bases, J lost 7 bases, and 8 bases stayed unmatched. The CDR3 contains 14 residues. CDR1 SGHRS and CDR2 YFSETQ come from the germline V gene. The CDR3 sequence: CASGGRASGGELFF. The CDR3 coding sequence is TGCGCCAGCGGCGGGAGGGCCTCCGGCGGGGAGCTGTTTTTT.

In DNA, the CDR3 is TGTGCCAGCAGTACCCAACATAGGGGCATACTGTTTTTT. Its protein is CASSTQHRGILFF. The chain combines TRBV28 with TRBJ1-4; maybe TRBD1 (5 bases). Trimming removed 5 bases at V and 13 bases at J, with 17 bases between. Per the germline V gene, CDR1 is MDHEN and CDR2 is SYDVKM. The CDR3 contains 13 residues.

The table lists this clonotype with many counts. The V call is TRBV5-1, the J call TRBJ2-1, with TRBD2 identical over 12 bases. The germline CDR1 and CDR2 sequences are SGHRS and YFSETQ. This CDR3 region has 15 residues. Trimming cost V 7 bases and J 8 bases; bases outside gene matches: 10. The CDR3 nucleotides read TGCGCCAGCGCCTCTAGCGGGGGGGCACATCATGAGCAGTTCTTC. This encodes CASASSGGAHHEQFF.